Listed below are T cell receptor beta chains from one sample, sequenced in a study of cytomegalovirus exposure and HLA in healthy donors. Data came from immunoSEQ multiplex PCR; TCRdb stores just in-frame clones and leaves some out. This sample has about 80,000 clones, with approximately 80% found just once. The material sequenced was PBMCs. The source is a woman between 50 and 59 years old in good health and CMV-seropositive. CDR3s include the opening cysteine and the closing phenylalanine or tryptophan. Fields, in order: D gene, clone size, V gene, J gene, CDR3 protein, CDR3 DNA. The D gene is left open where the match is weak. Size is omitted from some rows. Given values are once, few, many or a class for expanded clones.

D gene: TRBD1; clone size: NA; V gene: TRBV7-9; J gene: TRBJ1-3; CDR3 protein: CASSLVRQGHSGNTIYF; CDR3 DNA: TGTGCCAGCAGCTTAGTCCGACAGGGCCACTCTGGAAACACCATATATTTT
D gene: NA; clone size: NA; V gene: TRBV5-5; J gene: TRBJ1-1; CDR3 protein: CASSFLLNTEAFF; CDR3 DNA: TGTGCCAGCAGCTTTCTTTTGAACACTGAAGCTTTCTTT
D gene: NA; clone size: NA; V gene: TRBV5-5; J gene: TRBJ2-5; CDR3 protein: CASSLETVQETQYF; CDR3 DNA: TGTGCCAGCAGCTTGGAGACAGTTCAAGAGACCCAGTACTTC
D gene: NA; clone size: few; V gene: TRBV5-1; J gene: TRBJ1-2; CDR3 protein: CASSQAANYGYTF; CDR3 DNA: TGCGCCAGCAGCCAAGCCGCTAACTATGGCTACACCTTC
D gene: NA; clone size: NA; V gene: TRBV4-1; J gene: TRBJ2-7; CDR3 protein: CASSQSLGRNEQYF; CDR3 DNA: TGCGCCAGCAGCCAGTCACTGGGGAGGAACGAGCAGTACTTC
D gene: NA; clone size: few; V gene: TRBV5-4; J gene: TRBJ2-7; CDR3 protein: CASSPPGQGEQYF; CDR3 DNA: TGTGCCAGCAGCCCGCCGGGCCAGGGGGAGCAGTACTTC
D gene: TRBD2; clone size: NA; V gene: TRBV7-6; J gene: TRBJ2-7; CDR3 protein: CASSLAAGGPYEQYF; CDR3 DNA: TGTGCCAGCAGCTTAGCTGCGGGGGGGCCCTACGAGCAGTACTTC
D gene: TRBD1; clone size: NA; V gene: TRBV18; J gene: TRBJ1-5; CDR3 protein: CASSPAQGGQPQHF; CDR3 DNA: TGTGCCAGCTCACCGGCACAGGGGGGTCAGCCCCAGCATTTT
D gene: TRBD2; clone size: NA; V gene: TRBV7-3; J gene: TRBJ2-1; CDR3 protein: CASSRSAGESSYNEQFF; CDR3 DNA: TGTGCCAGCAGCCGCTCGGCGGGGGAAAGCTCCTACAATGAGCAGTTCTTC
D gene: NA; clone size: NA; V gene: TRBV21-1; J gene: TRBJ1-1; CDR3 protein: CASRRDRLNTEAFF; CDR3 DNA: TGTGCCAGCAGGCGCGACAGATTGAACACTGAAGCTTTCTTT